The clone carrying this TCR beta chain was counted at least ten times. This sample is part of a study of T cells in Graves' hyperthyroidism and ophthalmopathy. Amplification of TCR beta CDR3 regions used RNA as the template. The TCR CDR3 first-round RT-PCR relied on the HTBI primer set. MiXCR, applied by TCRdb to the multiplex PCR reads, yields one record per CDR3 protein. Of around 200,000 distinct CDR3 sequences listed, around 20% were seen once; the top ten hold just under 45%. Losses at the gene ends were 4 bases for V and 0 bases for J; bases not matched to a gene: 6. Germline V lookup: CDR1 LNHDA, CDR2 SQIVND (reference sequence). The CDR3 extends over 15 amino acids.

The source of this sequence is a man aged 40-55 years with Graves' hyperthyroidism. This rearrangement joins TRBV19 to TRBJ2-7; the match to TRBD1 covers 7 bases. Sequencing was performed on blood. The CDR3 DNA reads TGTGCCAGTAGTAGGGACAGCCTTTCCTCCTACGAGCAGTACTTC. This translates into CASSRDSLSSYEQYF.